The rows below give T cell receptor beta chains drawn from one sample of a study of T cell responses to AZD1222 COVID-19 vaccine. Only in-frame clones appear in the TCRdb table, and some are missing; sequencing was by immunoSEQ multiplex PCR. The sample contains more than 90,000 clones, 86% of which appear only once. This sample comprised peripheral blood, obtained on day 0 of AZD1222 vaccination. These receptors were obtained from an adult in good health. The CDR3 runs from the conserved cysteine through the conserved F or W. Each record gives: V gene, J gene, D gene, clone size, CDR3 DNA, CDR3 protein. A D gene is named only where the DNA matches it firmly. Clone size is stated in some rows and not others, as once, few, many or a class when expanded.

TRBV4-3	TRBJ1-2	NA	NA	TGCGCCAGCAGCCAAGTGAGGACTTCTTACTATGGCTACACCTTC	CASSQVRTSYYGYTF
TRBV6-5	TRBJ2-1	NA	few	TGTGCCAGCAGTTACGACAGGCACAATGAGCAGTTCTTC	CASSYDRHNEQFF
TRBV10-3	TRBJ2-7	TRBD1	NA	TGTGCCATCAGTGAGTCTATAGGGACAGGGCTCGAGCAGTACTTC	CAISESIGTGLEQYF
TRBV3-1/TRBV3-2	TRBJ1-2	NA	once	TGTGCCAGCAGCCAATCCGGACGGGGCTATGGCTACACCTTC	CASSQSGRGYGYTF
TRBV28	TRBJ1-1	TRBD1	NA	TGTGCCAGCAGAAGTACAGGGGGAGCTTTCTTT	CASRSTGGAFF
TRBV27	TRBJ2-2	NA	once	TGTGCCAGCAGGCAAGAGAACACCGGGGAGCTGTTTTTT	CASRQENTGELFF
TRBV10-3	TRBJ2-3	TRBD2	NA	TGTGCCATCAGTGGCAGTGGACTAGCATCAGATACGCAGTATTTT	CAISGSGLASDTQYF
TRBV5-5	TRBJ1-5	NA	NA	TGTGCCAGCAGTTCAGGTATTGGAGTTGGGAGTCAGCCCCAGCATTTT	CASSSGIGVGSQPQHF
TRBV19	TRBJ2-3	NA	NA	TGTGCCAGTAAAGAGGTGGCGGGGCCCGGAGTTGATACGCAGTATTTT	CASKEVAGPGVDTQYF
TRBV28	TRBJ1-1	NA	NA	TGTGCCAGCAGTTCAGTGCCTGAGGCTTTCTTT	CASSSVPEAFF
TRBV4-2	TRBJ1-3	TRBD1	once	TGTGCCAGCAGCCAAGTGCGGGGACAGAGTCACTCTGGAAACACCATATATTTT	CASSQVRGQSHSGNTIYF
TRBV3-1/TRBV3-2	TRBJ2-1	TRBD2	NA	TGTGCCAGCAGCCCCCCCGGGCTAGCGGGCCAGTTCTTC	CASSPPGLAGQFF
TRBV7-2	TRBJ1-5	NA	NA	TGTGCCAGCAGCCGGGGAGGAAGAAGCAATCAGCCCCAGCATTTT	CASSRGGRSNQPQHF
TRBV18	TRBJ2-3	NA	NA	TGTGCCAGCTCACCTCAAACAGACCCGGATACGCAGTATTTT	CASSPQTDPDTQYF
TRBV9	TRBJ2-1	NA	NA	TGTGCCAGCAGCTCAAACGGACGGGGCTACAATGAGCAGTTCTTC	CASSSNGRGYNEQFF
TRBV12-3/TRBV12-4	TRBJ2-7	NA	NA	TGTGCCAGCTTATATAGGGGGAGCTACGAGCAGTACTTC	CASLYRGSYEQYF